The clone carrying this T cell receptor (beta chain) was picked up many times. The antigen is not known. This sample stems from a study of breast tumors, draining lymph nodes, adjacent tissues. This CDR3 has 13 amino acids. Per germline, CDR1 LNHDA and CDR2 SQIVND (reference sequence). Trimming pared 9 bases from V and 3 bases from J, leaving 9 bases between. The lymph nodes were axillary draining lymph nodes from breast cancer patients. Whole-study results and caveats: Most tumor T cells seemingly derive from lymph node, then expand in tumor. Tumor T cell lymph node origin was a supported hypothesis, not proven. Tumor TCR diversity was below lymph nodes but above nontumor tissue. Luminal-like breast cancer showed significantly higher tumor–nontumor repertoire similarity than basal-like.

TCRdb reanalysed the multiplex PCR reads using MiXCR and keeps one entry per CDR3 protein. The sample records approximately 120,000 distinct CDR3 sequences, about 20% being singletons. The TCR comes from a female donor with breast cancer. Some clones in this sample may be carry-over from other donors' samples. Sequencing used axillary lymph node tissue. V and J are TRBV19 and TRBJ2-6; maybe TRBD1 (5 bases). In DNA form, the CDR3 reads TGTGCCAGCAGGGCTGGTGGGGCCAACGTCCTGACTTTC. Amino acid sequence: CASRAGGANVLTF.